The rows below give T cell receptor beta chains drawn from one sample of a study of T cells after yellow fever vaccination. One entry per CDR3 protein, called by TCRdb with MiXCR from the 5' RACE reads. Of hundreds of thousands of distinct CDR3 sequences listed, about 17% are singletons. The source was PBMCs, collected before the yellow fever booster vaccination. These receptor sequences come from a man aged 18 to 30 who received the YFV17D yellow fever vaccine. CDR3s include the opening cysteine and the closing phenylalanine or tryptophan. The D gene is left open where the match is weak.

V	D	CDR3
TRBV6-2/TRBV6-3	TRBD1	CASSYSMRDRVSNEQFF
TRBV20-1	-	CSGQGGSQPQHF
TRBV7-2	TRBD1	CASSLTGGRYGYTF
TRBV6-2/TRBV6-3	-	CASSYPPANTQYF
TRBV5-1	-	CASAADREKLFF
TRBV7-6	-	CASKEWARSNTGELFF
TRBV4-1	-	CASSQSGQYEQYF
TRBV27	TRBD1	CASQGAAYNEQFF
TRBV12-3/TRBV12-4	TRBD1	CASSSTTGGNTGELFF
TRBV18	-	CASSPQADLAYQPQHF
TRBV7-3	-	CASSLTGPWDEQFF
TRBV5-6	TRBD1	CASSQDRYNEQFF
TRBV4-3	-	CASSQSENQPQHF
TRBV5-1	TRBD1	CASTDVRTGMGNEQFF
TRBV12-3/TRBV12-4	-	CASSFMAATQYF
TRBV9	TRBD1	CASSRARTGADGYTF
TRBV7-2	TRBD2	CASSPPGLAANEQFF
TRBV27	-	CASSQIWGIWSAFF
TRBV20-1	-	CSAALDGRNTEAFF
TRBV19	-	CASKADGYTF
TRBV2	-	CATSGELLKFF
TRBV27	-	CASRNDSFMNTEAFF
TRBV4-2	-	CASSVQYRAANWESTGELFF
TRBV7-2	TRBD1	CASSFKGRGLYEKLFF
TRBV2	-	CASSDRGGNSPLHF
TRBV20-1	TRBD1	CSAATGGSSQPQHF
TRBV7-9	-	CASSPWSSSGANVLTF
TRBV20-1	TRBD2	CSARATSGSYEQYF
TRBV11-2	-	CASSFLRPRGEAFF
TRBV20-1	-	CSARGAGETQYF
TRBV12-5	-	CASVGQGSNEAFF
TRBV6-6	TRBD1	CASSYPQGADTEAFF
TRBV20-1	TRBD2	CSALRAAGYPDTQYF
TRBV4-1	-	CASRGSGDEQFF
TRBV6-2/TRBV6-3	TRBD2	CASSSWRGSYEQYF
TRBV5-1	TRBD1	CASSRGQGGLGYGYTF
TRBV11-2	-	CASSLRPPPATNEKLFF
TRBV7-2	TRBD2	CASSQYVGLAGHNEQFF
TRBV18	-	CASSPFSSPGTDTQYF
TRBV14	TRBD1	CASSQLRGQGTDTQYF
TRBV12-3/TRBV12-4	-	CASSLRSPSREQYF
TRBV10-3	TRBD2	CAIKLAGGPDTQYF
TRBV5-1	-	CASSNQGGTEAFF
TRBV20-1	TRBD2	CSAILAGGPNIQYF
TRBV7-9	-	CASSLWLSTDTQYF
TRBV7-8	-	CASSSRVVSQETQYF
TRBV4-2	-	CASSSGAGGIQETQYF
TRBV5-4	-	CASTPGQDYNSPLHF
TRBV3-2	-	CASSRRRGRGTTGELFF
TRBV15	TRBD2	CATSGGLAGGSYEQYF
TRBV6-5	TRBD1	CASSLTGGAGYGYTF